This T cell receptor (beta chain) was recovered during a study of blood T cell repertoires in COVID-19. From germline, CDR1 is SQVTM and CDR2 ANQGSEA. The CDR3 consists of 15 residues. Trimming at V came to 3 bases and at J to 0 bases, leaving 5 bases not matched to a gene. Assay: immunoSEQ multiplex PCR; the TCRdb copy retains only in-frame clones and omits some. The sample records 200,000 or so clones, 85% to 90% being singletons. The sequence came from a man aged 50-60 years with acute or convalescent COVID-19. The specimen sequenced was peripheral blood. The J gene is TRBJ2-7, the V gene TRBV29-1; TRBD2 matches at 10 bases. This CDR3 reads CSVDVAGGLSYEQYF. CDR3 in DNA: TGCAGCGTTGACGTAGCGGGGGGACTCTCCTACGAGCAGTACTTC.